This TCR beta chain was recorded in a study of response to subunit inactivated influenza vaccine. Whole-study results and caveats: Researchers suggested that each seasonal influenza vaccination recruits few new T cells.

MiXCR, applied by TCRdb to the RT-PCR reads, yields one record per CDR3 protein. Of around 520,000 distinct CDR3 sequences listed, roughly 25% are singletons. Germline loops: CDR1 SGHNT, CDR2 YYREEE (reference sequence). Trimming took 0 bases from V and 3 from J; bases not matched to a gene: 7. The CDR3 has 18 residues. This clonotype has just a few counts. The antigen remains unidentified. The sequence was obtained from a man between 45 and 60 years old who received an inactivated influenza vaccine. The genes are TRBV5-4 and TRBJ2-1; 12 bases match TRBD2. The input for sequencing was CD4+ T cells sorted from PBMCs, taken 4 to 6 days after vaccination. The CDR3 coding sequence is TGTGCCAGCAGCTTGGGATCTAGCGGGGGGGCTAGCTACAATGAGCAGTTCTTC. Amino acid sequence: CASSLGSSGGASYNEQFF.